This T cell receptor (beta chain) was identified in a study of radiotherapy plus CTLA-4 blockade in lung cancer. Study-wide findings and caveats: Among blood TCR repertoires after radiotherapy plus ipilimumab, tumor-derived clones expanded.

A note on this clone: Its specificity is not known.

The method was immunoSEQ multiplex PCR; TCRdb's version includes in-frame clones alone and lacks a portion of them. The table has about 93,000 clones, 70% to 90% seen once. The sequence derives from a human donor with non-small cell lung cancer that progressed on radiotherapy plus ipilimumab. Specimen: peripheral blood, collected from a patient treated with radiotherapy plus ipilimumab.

CDR3 loop: CASSPGQGVPYNEQFF. CDR3 sequence (DNA): TGCGCCAGCAGCCCCGGACAGGGCGTCCCCTACAATGAGCAGTTCTTC. The chain links TRBV5-1 to TRBJ2-1; 8 bases line up with TRBD1. CDR1 is SGHRS and CDR2 is YFSETQ in the germline V gene. CDR3 size: 16 residues. Trimming cost V 4 bases and J 2 bases; bases outside gene matches: 8.